This TCR beta chain comes out of a study of T cells in Graves' hyperthyroidism and ophthalmopathy. As to this clonotype: The junction differs from germline at one of its ends, possibly a read error.

Patients having uncontrolled infection, another autoimmune disease, pregnancy or lactation were not included. Each diagnosis drew on symptoms, thyroxine, TRAb, thyroid ultrasound and orbital computed tomography findings. Amplified regions were TCR beta CDR3 sequences from RNA transcripts. A first-round RT-PCR of the TCR CDR3 used the HTBI primer set. A single record per CDR3 protein comes from TCRdb applying MiXCR to the multiplex PCR reads. The sample lists 800,000 or so distinct CDR3 sequences; roughly 40% were seen once. The TCR originated in a young man with Graves' hyperthyroidism. Material for sequencing was blood.

The CDR3 coding sequence is TGCGCCGGCAGCTTGCGGGGTACGGGGGATGGCTACACCTTC. Its protein product is CAGSLRGTGDGYTF. This chain connects TRBV5-1 to TRBJ1-2, with D possibly matching TRBD1 (5 bases). The CDR3 has 14 residues. CDR1 SGHRS and CDR2 YFSETQ come from the germline V gene.